What follows is one T cell receptor (beta chain) and its context. Which antigen it targets is not known. Nothing much larger sits one base from this clone, and base qualities are not available. The immunoSEQ Assay, a bias-controlled multiplex PCR, was used to amplify TCRbeta CDR3 regions from genomic DNA. Under the source paper's analysis protocol: Nucleated cell counts per sample were estimated from amplification of reference gene primers within the assay. Sequence reads were collapsed and filtered to measure the absolute abundance of every unique TCRbeta CDR3 rearrangement. For each sample, productive Simpson clonality was calculated as the square root of Simpson's diversity index across productive rearrangements. The clones in this table, taken by TCRdb from immuneACCESS, are in-frame only. Not every clone is retained; where verified, under half of the shortfall comes from an unresolved V gene, and the cause of the rest is unknown. That table furnishes V, J and clone size, whereas the DNA furnished D and trimming. The sample table lists roughly 220,000 clones, 70% to 90% of them with a count of one. The leading ten clones occupy over 3% of the sample.

This record comes from a study of blood T cell repertoires in COVID-19 (dated by TCRdb to the early 2020s). Study-wide context: Samples from collaborators originated in the United States, Italy and Spain and spanned both the acute and convalescent phases of COVID-19. The material from the prospective study consisted of cDNA or gDNA derived from T cells, B-cell-depleted T cells, or PBMCs. A freely available public database, intended as a resource for researchers studying the immune response to SARS-CoV-2, is where the repertoires were released. Sample metadata almost always included a de-identified subject ID, COVID-19 status, age in years and sex. Deeply sampled blood TCRbeta repertoires from subjects exposed to, actively infected with, or recovered from COVID-19 were included in the dataset. HLA class I and class II types, where available, came from metadata supplied by the sample provider rather than from assay-based typing. Samples came from the ongoing ImmuneRACE study (first 160 participants) plus 1,254 subjects from 6 global collaborators. On the study overall, not on this receptor specifically: The quantity of clinical and demographic metadata differed by source and by participant and was supplied without curation.

Participants in the prospective study were enrolled through a virtual design, were aged 18 to 89 years, and lived in under 25 United States geographic areas. Cohort assignment in the prospective study relied on participant-reported clinical history from a screening survey and a study questionnaire. Mobile phlebotomists in the prospective study collected whole blood, serum and a nasopharyngeal or oropharyngeal swab from every participant. Prospective study participants could optionally give additional blood draws and questionnaires over an approximately 2-month period. Before DNA extraction, blood samples from the prospective study were shipped at room temperature or frozen. Input material: PBMCs or T cells enriched from blood (not recorded which). This clonotype was sampled from a woman in her forties with acute COVID-19.

The sequence in DNA is TGTGCCAGCAGCCAAGTAGGAGGGACTAATGAAAAACTGTTTTTT. Translated, it gives CASSQVGGTNEKLFF. The rearrangement joined TRBV4-2 to TRBJ1-4; the D gene is unclear. V and J are truncated by 1 base and 2 bases respectively, leaving an intervening sequence of 8 bases. According to the germline V gene, CDR1 reads LGHNA and CDR2 reads YNFKEQ. The CDR3 starts with the cysteine, ends with the phenylalanine, and has 15 residues. Only CDR3 DNA remains: 45 bases, in frame from the first base.